These 12 T cell receptor beta chains share one sample of origin, sequenced in a study of somatic mutations in cytotoxic T cells in rheumatoid arthritis. TCRdb keeps only in-frame clones here, not all; method: immunoSEQ multiplex PCR. In the table there are about 3,000 clones, about 90% of which are singletons. Sequenced sample: CD8+ T cells sorted from blood. Receptors were obtained from an older woman with rheumatoid arthritis.

This rearrangement joins TRBV4-1 to TRBJ2-7, with 8 bases identical to TRBD2. CDR3 size: 15 residues. Germline loops: CDR1 MGHRA, CDR2 YSYEKL. V shed 0 bases and J 4 bases; nucleotides not matched to a gene: 5. CDR3 loop: CASSQEGGGSYEQYF. DNA for the CDR3: TGCGCCAGCAGCCAAGAAGGCGGGGGGTCTTACGAGCAGTACTTC.

The chain carries TRBV10-2 and TRBJ2-2, with 9 bases that match TRBD1. CDR1 WSHSY and CDR2 SAAADI come from the germline V gene. Trimming removed 7 bases from V and 5 bases from J; junction bases left unmatched: 11. The CDR3 has 16 amino acids. The CDR3 region has the DNA TGCGCCAGCACCGAATGGGACAGGGAAACGACCGGGGAGCTGTTTTTT. Translation gives CASTEWDRETTGELFF.

The V gene is TRBV9, the J gene TRBJ2-1, with 8 bases that match TRBD2. The CDR3 runs to 15 residues. With 0 bases clipped from V and 6 bases from J, the junction kept 5 bases outside the gene matches. Germline V gives CDR1 SGDLS, CDR2 YYNGEE. In DNA, the CDR3 is TGTGCCAGCAGCGTAGAAGGGACTAGGTCCAATGAGCAGTTCTTC. It encodes CASSVEGTRSNEQFF.

As regards this clone: The junction does not match germline at one end; this may be a read error. The chain joins TRBV7-8 to TRBJ1-1; TRBD1 agrees at 8 bases. This CDR3 region has 15 residues. In germline, CDR1 is SGHVS, CDR2 FQNEAQ. The CDR3 protein is CVSSTTGTGYTEAFF. CDR3 coding DNA: TGTGTCAGCAGCACCACCGGGACAGGCTACACTGAAGCTTTCTTT. The complete variable domain, with remaining parts taken from reference TRBV7-8 and TRBJ1-1, reads GAGVSQSPRYKVAKRGQDVALRCDPISGHVSLFWYQQALGQGPEFLTYFQNEAQLDKSGLPSDRFFAERPEGSVSTLKIQRTQQEDSAVYLCVSSTTGTGYTEAFFGQGTRLTVV.

The rearrangement joins TRBV2 to TRBJ2-1, with 8 bases matching TRBD2. The length of the CDR3 is 15 residues. CDR1 and CDR2 (germline): SNHLY, FYNNEI. J lost 10 bases, V lost 3 bases, and 11 bases had no gene match. The CDR3 DNA is TGTGCCAGCAGTGACGTTGCGGGGGGCCGTCGGGAGCAGTTCTTC. It translates to CASSDVAGGRREQFF. The whole variable domain, remainder taken from reference TRBV2 and TRBJ2-1, is EPEVTQTPSHQVTQMGQEVILRCVPISNHLYFYWYRQILGQKVEFLVSFYNNEISEKSEIFDDQFSVERPDGSNFTLKIRSTKLEDSAMYFCASSDVAGGRREQFFGPGTRLTVL.

The rearrangement uses TRBV19 and TRBJ1-6; TRBD1 is a possible D gene (6 bases). Germline V gene sequence: CDR1 LNHDA, CDR2 SQIVND (reference sequence). V was clipped by 5 bases and J by 9 bases, with 17 bases between them. The CDR3 is 15 amino acids. The CDR3, as DNA: TGTGCCAGTAGTGTAACAGGGATGGGCCGTTCACCCCTCCACTTT. Amino acids: CASSVTGMGRSPLHF.

J is TRBJ2-5 and V is TRBV7-2, with 9 bases lining up with TRBD1. This CDR3 region has 15 residues. Germline lookup yields CDR1 SGHTA and CDR2 FQGNSA. V dropped 1 base and J dropped 11; count of bases not matched to a gene: 11. The CDR3 nucleotides read TGTGCCAGCAGCTTAGGTCTGACAGGGGGACGGGAGCAGTACTTC. This encodes CASSLGLTGGREQYF.

V gene TRBV4-3 combines with J gene TRBJ1-4; D remains ambiguous. CDR3 length equals 16 residues. CDR1 and CDR2 (germline): LGHNA, YSLEER. V lost 0 bases and J 2 bases, leaving 10 bases between the germline ends. The chain's CDR3 is CASSQEGRPTNEKLFF. In DNA, the CDR3 is TGCGCCAGCAGCCAAGAGGGGAGACCCACTAATGAAAAACTGTTTTTT.

The gene calls are TRBV5-6 and TRBJ1-6, with D unclear. Germline values: CDR1 SGHDT, CDR2 YYEEEE. V lost 0 bases, J lost 0 bases, and 4 bases lay in between. This CDR3 comprises 15 residues. CDR3 nucleotide sequence: TGTGCCAGCAGCTTGGGCAGCTCCTATAATTCACCCCTCCACTTT. Amino acids: CASSLGSSYNSPLHF.

The gene calls are TRBV5-6 and TRBJ2-2; maybe TRBD1 (6 bases). Trimming removed 4 bases from V and 1 base from J, with 11 bases in between. Germline V lookup: CDR1 SGHDT, CDR2 YYEEEE. There are 15 residues in the CDR3. CDR3 loop: CASSPRTVNTGELFF. As DNA, the CDR3 is TGTGCCAGCAGCCCCCGGACAGTGAACACCGGGGAGCTGTTTTTT.

The chain uses TRBV13 and TRBJ2-7; TRBD1 matches at 9 bases. The CDR3 runs 15 residues. Germline V gene sequence: CDR1 PRHDT, CDR2 FYEKMQ (reference sequence). V trimming: 6 bases; J trimming: 4 bases; junction bases outside the gene matches: 10. The CDR3 is CASRVWGQGSYEQYF. CDR3 DNA sequence: TGTGCCAGCAGGGTGTGGGGACAGGGTTCTTACGAGCAGTACTTC.

The V call is TRBV28, the J call TRBJ2-1; 11 bases line up with TRBD1. Unmatched junction bases numbered 5, after V lost 3 bases and J lost 7 bases. The CDR3 covers 15 residues. Germline assignment: CDR1 MDHEN and CDR2 SYDVKM. CDR3 nucleotides: TGTGCCAGCAGTTTCCGGACAGGGGGCAGGAATGAGCAGTTCTTC. This translates into CASSFRTGGRNEQFF. Full variable domain (outside the CDR3, taken from reference TRBV28 and TRBJ2-1): DVKVTQSSRYLVKRTGEKVFLECVQDMDHENMFWYRQDPGLGLRLIYFSYDVKMKEKGDIPEGYSVSREKKERFSLILESASTNQTSMYLCASSFRTGGRNEQFFGPGTRLTVL.